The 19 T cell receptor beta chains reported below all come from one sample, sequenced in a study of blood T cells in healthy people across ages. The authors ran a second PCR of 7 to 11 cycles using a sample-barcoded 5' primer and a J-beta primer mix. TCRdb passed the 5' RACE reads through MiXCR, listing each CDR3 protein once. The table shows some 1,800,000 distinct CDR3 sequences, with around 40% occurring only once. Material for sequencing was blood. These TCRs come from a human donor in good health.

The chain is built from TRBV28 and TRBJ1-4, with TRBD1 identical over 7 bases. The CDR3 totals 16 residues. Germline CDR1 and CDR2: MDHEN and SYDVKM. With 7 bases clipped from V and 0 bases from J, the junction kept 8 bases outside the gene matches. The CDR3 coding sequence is TGTGCCAGCACCCGGGGGACAGCTGCAACTAATGAAAAACTGTTTTTT. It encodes CASTRGTAATNEKLFF.

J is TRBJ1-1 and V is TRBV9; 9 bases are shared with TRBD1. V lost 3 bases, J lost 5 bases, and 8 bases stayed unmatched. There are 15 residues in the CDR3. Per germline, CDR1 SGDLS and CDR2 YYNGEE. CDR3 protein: CASSARDRERTEAFF. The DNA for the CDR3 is TGTGCCAGCAGCGCCCGGGACAGGGAGAGGACTGAAGCTTTCTTT.

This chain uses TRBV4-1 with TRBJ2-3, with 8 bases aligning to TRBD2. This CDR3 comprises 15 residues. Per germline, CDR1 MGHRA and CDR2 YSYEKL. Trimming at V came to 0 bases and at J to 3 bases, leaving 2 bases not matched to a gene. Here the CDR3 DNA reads TGCGCCAGCAGCCAAGAAGCGGGGGCTACAGATACGCAGTATTTT. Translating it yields CASSQEAGATDTQYF.

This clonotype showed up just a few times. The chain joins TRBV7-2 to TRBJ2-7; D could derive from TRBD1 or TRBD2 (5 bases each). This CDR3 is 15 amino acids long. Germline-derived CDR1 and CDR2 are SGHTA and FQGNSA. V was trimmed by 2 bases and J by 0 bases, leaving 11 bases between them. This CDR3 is CASSLTQGPSYEQYF. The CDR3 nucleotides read TGTGCCAGCAGCTTAACTCAGGGACCCTCCTACGAGCAGTACTTC.

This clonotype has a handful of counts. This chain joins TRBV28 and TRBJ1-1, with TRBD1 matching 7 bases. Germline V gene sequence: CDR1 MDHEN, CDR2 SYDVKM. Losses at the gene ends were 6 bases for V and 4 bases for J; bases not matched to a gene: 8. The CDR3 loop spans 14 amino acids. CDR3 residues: CASRVAGGITEAFF. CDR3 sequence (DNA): TGTGCCAGCAGGGTAGCAGGGGGGATCACTGAAGCTTTCTTT. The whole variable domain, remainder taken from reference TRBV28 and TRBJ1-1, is DVKVTQSSRYLVKRTGEKVFLECVQDMDHENMFWYRQDPGLGLRLIYFSYDVKMKEKGDIPEGYSVSREKKERFSLILESASTNQTSMYLCASRVAGGITEAFFGQGTRLTVV.

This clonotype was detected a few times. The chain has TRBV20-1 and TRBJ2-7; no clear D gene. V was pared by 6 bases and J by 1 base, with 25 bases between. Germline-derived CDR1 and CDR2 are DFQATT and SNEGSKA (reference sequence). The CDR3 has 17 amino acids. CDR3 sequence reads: CSASPDLNTYSSYEQYF. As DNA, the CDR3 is TGCAGTGCCTCTCCTGATTTAAACACCTATTCTTCCTACGAGCAGTACTTC.

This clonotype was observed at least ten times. CDR3 residues: CASSPSDTSYGYTF. DNA of the CDR3: TGCGCCAGCAGCCCTTCGGACACCTCATATGGCTACACCTTC. The chain recombines TRBV5-1 with TRBJ1-2, with D maybe TRBD1 (5 bases). Deletions cut 4 bases from V and 5 bases from J, with 15 bases between. The CDR3 has 14 amino acids. Germline CDR1 reads SGHRS; CDR2 reads YFSETQ. Drawing the rest from reference TRBV5-1 and TRBJ1-2, the complete variable domain is KAGVTQTPRYLIKTRGQQVTLSCSPISGHRSVSWYQQTPGQGLQFLFEYFSETQRNKGNFPGRFSGRQFSNSRSEMNVSTLELGDSALYLCASSPSDTSYGYTFGSGTRLTVV.

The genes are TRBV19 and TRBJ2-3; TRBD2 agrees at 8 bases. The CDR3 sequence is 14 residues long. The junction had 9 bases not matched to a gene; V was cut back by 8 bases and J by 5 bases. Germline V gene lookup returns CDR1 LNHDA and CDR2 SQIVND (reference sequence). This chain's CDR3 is CASPGGGYGDTQYF. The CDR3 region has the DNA TGTGCCAGTCCAGGCGGGGGGTATGGAGATACGCAGTATTTT.

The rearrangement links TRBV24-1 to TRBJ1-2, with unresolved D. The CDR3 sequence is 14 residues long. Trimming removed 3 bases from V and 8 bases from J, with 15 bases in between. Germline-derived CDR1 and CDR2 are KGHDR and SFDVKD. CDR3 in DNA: TGTGCCACCAGTGATCCCGAGGTTTTTGGCGGCTACACCTTC. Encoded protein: CATSDPEVFGGYTF.

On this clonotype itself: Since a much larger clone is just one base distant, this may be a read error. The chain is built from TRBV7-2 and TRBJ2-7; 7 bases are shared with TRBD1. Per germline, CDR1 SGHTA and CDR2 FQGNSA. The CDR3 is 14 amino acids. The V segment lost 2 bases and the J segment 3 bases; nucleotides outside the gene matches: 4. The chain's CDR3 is CASSLTTGLYEQYF. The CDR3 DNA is TGTGCCAGCAGCTTAACGACAGGGCTCTACGAGCAGTACTTC.

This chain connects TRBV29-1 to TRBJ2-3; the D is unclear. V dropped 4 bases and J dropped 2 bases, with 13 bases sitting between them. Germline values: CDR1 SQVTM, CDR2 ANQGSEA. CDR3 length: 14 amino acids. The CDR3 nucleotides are TGCAGCGTTGGTCGGATGTGGGTCACAGATACGCAGTATTTT. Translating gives CSVGRMWVTDTQYF.

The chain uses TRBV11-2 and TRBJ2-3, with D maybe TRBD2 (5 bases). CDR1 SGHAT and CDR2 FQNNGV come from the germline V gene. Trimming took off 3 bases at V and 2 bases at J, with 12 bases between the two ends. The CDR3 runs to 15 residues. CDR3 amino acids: CASSFFTSFTDTQYF. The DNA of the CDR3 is TGTGCCAGCAGCTTTTTTACTAGTTTCACAGATACGCAGTATTTT.

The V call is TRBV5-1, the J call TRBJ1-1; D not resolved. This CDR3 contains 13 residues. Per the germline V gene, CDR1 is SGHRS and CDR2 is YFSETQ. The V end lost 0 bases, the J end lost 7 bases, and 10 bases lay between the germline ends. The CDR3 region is CASSLGGVGEAFF. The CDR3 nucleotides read TGCGCCAGCAGCTTGGGCGGGGTCGGTGAAGCTTTCTTT.

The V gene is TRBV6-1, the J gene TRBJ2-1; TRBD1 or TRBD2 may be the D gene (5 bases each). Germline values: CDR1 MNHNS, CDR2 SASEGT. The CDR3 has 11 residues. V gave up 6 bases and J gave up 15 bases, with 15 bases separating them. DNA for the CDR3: TGTGCCAGCAGATGGGACCAGAAGGGGTTCTTC. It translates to CASRWDQKGFF.

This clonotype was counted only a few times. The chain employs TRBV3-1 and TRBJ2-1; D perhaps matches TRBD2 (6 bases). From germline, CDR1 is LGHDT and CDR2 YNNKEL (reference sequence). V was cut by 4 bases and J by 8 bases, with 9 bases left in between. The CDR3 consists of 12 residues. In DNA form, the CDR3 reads TGTGCCAGCAGCCTCGGACTATATGAGCAGTTCTTC. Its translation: CASSLGLYEQFF.

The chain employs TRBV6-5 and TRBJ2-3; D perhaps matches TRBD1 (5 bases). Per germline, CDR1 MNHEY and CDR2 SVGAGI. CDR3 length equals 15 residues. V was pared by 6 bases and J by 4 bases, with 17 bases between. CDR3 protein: CASSAQGFDADTQYF. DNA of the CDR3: TGTGCCAGCAGCGCTCAGGGATTTGACGCAGATACGCAGTATTTT.

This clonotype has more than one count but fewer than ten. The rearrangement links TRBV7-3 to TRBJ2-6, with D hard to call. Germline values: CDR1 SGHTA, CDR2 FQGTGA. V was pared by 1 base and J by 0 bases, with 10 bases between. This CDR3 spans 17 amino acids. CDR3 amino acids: CASSLNPTVSGANVLTF. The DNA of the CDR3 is TGTGCCAGCAGCTTAAACCCAACAGTCTCTGGGGCCAACGTCCTGACTTTC.

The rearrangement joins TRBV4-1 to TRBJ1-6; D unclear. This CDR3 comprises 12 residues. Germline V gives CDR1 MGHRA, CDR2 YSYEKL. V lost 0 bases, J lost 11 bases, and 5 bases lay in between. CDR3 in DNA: TGCGCCAGCAGCCAAGATCTCGCACCCCTCCACTTT. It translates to CASSQDLAPLHF.

DNA of the CDR3: TGCAGCGTTGAACGCGCGGAGTGGAATGAGCAGTTCTTC. This sequence encodes CSVERAEWNEQFF. V usage is TRBV29-1 and J usage is TRBJ2-1; D is unresolved. CDR1 is SQVTM, CDR2 ANQGSEA, per germline. Trimming removed 2 bases from V and 7 bases from J, with 12 bases in between. CDR3 length: 13 residues.